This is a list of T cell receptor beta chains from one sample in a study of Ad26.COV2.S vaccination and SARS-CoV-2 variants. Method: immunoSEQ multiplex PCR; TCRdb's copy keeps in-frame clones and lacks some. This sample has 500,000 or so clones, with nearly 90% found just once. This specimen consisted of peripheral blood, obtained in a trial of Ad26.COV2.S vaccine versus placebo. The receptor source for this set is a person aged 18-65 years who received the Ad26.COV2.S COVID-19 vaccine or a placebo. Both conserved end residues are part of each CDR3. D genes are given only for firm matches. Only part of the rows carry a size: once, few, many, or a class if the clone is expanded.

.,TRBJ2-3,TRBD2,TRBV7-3,TGTGCCAGCAGCTTAGGGACTAGCGGGTCGTCCCCTATTTTT,CASSLGTSGSSPIF
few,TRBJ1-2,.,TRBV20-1,TGCAGTGCTAGAAGGGGCTATGGCTACACCTTC,CSARRGYGYTF
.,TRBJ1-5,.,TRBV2,TGTGCCAGCAGTGAAGACGCGAATAGCAATCAGCCCCAGCATTTT,CASSEDANSNQPQHF
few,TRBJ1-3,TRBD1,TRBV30,TGTGCCTGGGACAGGGATACCTCTGGAAACACCATATATTTT,CAWDRDTSGNTIYF
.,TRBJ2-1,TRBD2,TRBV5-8,TGTGCCAGCAGCTCTAGCGGGAGGCAATACAATGAGCAGTTCTTC,CASSSSGRQYNEQFF
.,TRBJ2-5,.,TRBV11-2,TGTGCCAGCAGCTTAGCAGGAGAGGGGACCCAGTACTTC,CASSLAGEGTQYF
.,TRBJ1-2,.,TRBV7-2,TGTGCCAGCAGCCCCCCGGGCGGGGGGTTTTATGGCTACACCTTC,CASSPPGGGFYGYTF
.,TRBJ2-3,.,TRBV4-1,TGCGCCAGCAGCCAAAGTTTGCAGTATGCAGATACGCAGTATTTT,CASSQSLQYADTQYF
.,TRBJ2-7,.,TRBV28,TGTGCCAGCAGTTTATGGGAGCGTAATGAGCAGTACTTC,CASSLWERNEQYF
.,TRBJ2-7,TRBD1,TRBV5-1,TGCGCCAGCAGCTTATTGTCGGGACAGGGCTACGAGCAGTACTTC,CASSLLSGQGYEQYF
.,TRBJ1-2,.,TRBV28,TGTGCCAGCAGTTTTGTTTACTATGGCTACACCTTC,CASSFVYYGYTF
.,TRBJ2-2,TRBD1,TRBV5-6,TGTGCCAGCAGCCGGCCGGGGGACAGGCGGTGGGAGCTGTTTTTT,CASSRPGDRRWELFF
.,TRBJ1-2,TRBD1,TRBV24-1,TGTGCCACCAGTGCCAGGGGGCAGAATGGCTACACCTTC,CATSARGQNGYTF
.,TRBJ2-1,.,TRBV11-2,TGTGCCAGCAGCCGCGGCCCGGGTTCCTACAATGAGCAGTTCTTC,CASSRGPGSYNEQFF
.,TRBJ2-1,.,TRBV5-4,TGTGCCAGCAGCTTGGAACTCGCATATGAGGGCAATGAGCAGTTCTTC,CASSLELAYEGNEQFF
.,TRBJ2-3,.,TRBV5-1,TGCGCCAGCAGCACCCAGGGGACAGATACGCAGTATTTT,CASSTQGTDTQYF
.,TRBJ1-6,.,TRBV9,TGTGCCAGCAGCGTAGCCTCACTTAATTCACCCCTCCACTTT,CASSVASLNSPLHF
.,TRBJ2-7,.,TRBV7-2,TGTGCCAGCAGCTCACGCACTGCAGGTCCCTCCGACGAGCAGTACTTC,CASSSRTAGPSDEQYF
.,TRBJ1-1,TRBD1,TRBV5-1,TGCGCCAGCAGCTTAATGACAGGGACCGAGAACACTGAAGCTTTCTTT,CASSLMTGTENTEAFF
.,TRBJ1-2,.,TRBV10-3,TGTGCCATCAGTGAAGGGGACTACTATGGCTACACCTTC,CAISEGDYYGYTF
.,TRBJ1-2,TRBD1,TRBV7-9,TGTGCCAGCAGCTTAGTCTCAGGGGGACTTGGCTACACCTTC,CASSLVSGGLGYTF
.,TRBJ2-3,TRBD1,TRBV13,TGTGCCAGCAGCTTCCGACAGGGTTCAGATACGCAGTATTTT,CASSFRQGSDTQYF
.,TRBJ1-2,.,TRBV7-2,TGTGCCAGCAGCTTACTCCAAGCTAACTATGGCTACACCTTC,CASSLLQANYGYTF
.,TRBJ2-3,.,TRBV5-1,TGCGCCAGCAGTTCCCTGGGGGCTAGCACAGATACGCAGTATTTT,CASSSLGASTDTQYF
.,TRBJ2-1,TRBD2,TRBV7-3,TGTGCCAGCAGCTTAAGGATCGGGGGGGCCAGCAATGAGCAGTTCTTC,CASSLRIGGASNEQFF
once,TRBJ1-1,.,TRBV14,TGTGCCAGCAGCCAAGATCAAGGTGGGTGGACTGAAGCTTTCTTT,CASSQDQGGWTEAFF
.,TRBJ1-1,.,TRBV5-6,TGTGCCAGCAGCTTCTCGGGGAACACTGAAGCTTTCTTT,CASSFSGNTEAFF
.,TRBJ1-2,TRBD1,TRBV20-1,TGCAGTGCTCCGAGGGGGCTCGGCTACACCTTC,CSAPRGLGYTF
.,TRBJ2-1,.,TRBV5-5,TGTGCCAGCAGCTTCAAGCGGGTCTACAATGAGCAGTTCTTC,CASSFKRVYNEQFF
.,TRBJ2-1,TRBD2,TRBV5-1,TGCGCCAGCAGCTCCCGACTAGCGGGTTACAATGAGCAGTTCTTC,CASSSRLAGYNEQFF
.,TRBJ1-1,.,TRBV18,TGTGCCAGCTCCGGGGAGTCAAGCACTGAAGCTTTCTTT,CASSGESSTEAFF
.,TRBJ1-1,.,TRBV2,TGTGCCAGCACCCTCATGGGCACTGAAGCTTTCTTT,CASTLMGTEAFF
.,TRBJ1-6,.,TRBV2,TGTGCCAGCAGTGAATACGGGCCCCATTCACCCCTCCACTTT,CASSEYGPHSPLHF
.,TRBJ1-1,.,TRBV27,TGTGCCAGCAGTTTAAGGTGGGGTAACACTGAAGCTTTCTTT,CASSLRWGNTEAFF
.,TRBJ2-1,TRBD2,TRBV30,TGTGCCTGGAGCGATAGCGGGAGCGACCACAATGAGCAGTTCTTC,CAWSDSGSDHNEQFF
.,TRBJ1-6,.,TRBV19,TGTGCCAGTACTGAACGGCAGAATTCACCCCTCCACTTT,CASTERQNSPLHF
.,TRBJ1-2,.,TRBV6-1,TGTGCCAGCAGTGAAGGCAGGGGCCGTTCTAAGGACTATGGCTACACCTTC,CASSEGRGRSKDYGYTF
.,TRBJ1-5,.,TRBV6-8,TGTGCCAGCAGTTACCCCCGTACCTTTCCGCTGGGCAATCAGCCCCAGCATTTT,CASSYPRTFPLGNQPQHF
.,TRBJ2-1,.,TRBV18,TGTGCCAGCTCACCGCCGGGCTCCTACAATGAGCAGTTCTTC,CASSPPGSYNEQFF
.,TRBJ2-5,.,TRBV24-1,TGTGCCACCAGTGATACTACAGGAGTCCAAGAGACCCAGTACTTC,CATSDTTGVQETQYF
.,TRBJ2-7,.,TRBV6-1,TGTGCCAGCAGTGAAGCGCTTCGGCAGGGAGCCTACGAGCAGTACTTC,CASSEALRQGAYEQYF
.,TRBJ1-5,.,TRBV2,TGTGCCAGCTCTGATGAGGGTTATAGCAATCAGCCCCAGCATTTT,CASSDEGYSNQPQHF
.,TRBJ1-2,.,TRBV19,TGTGCCAGTAGTATTAGGAGCCCGCTCTATGGCTACACCTTC,CASSIRSPLYGYTF
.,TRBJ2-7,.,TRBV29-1,TGCAGCGTTTCTACAGGGTACAACGAGCAGTACTTC,CSVSTGYNEQYF
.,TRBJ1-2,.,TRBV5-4,TGTGCCAGCAGCTCGCAACTCGGTGCTCATGACTATGGCTACACCTTC,CASSSQLGAHDYGYTF